This T cell receptor (beta chain) was documented in a study of cytomegalovirus exposure and HLA in healthy donors (dated by TCRdb to 2016 to 2017). Turning to the overall study: According to an earlier analysis of several hundred of the donors, some 180 million T cells yielded 100 million or so unique TCR beta sequences and less than 300 Gb of sequence data. A later genetic analysis used genome-wide SNP genotypes for about three fifths of the 666 donors, treating that subset as a discovery cohort. Using immunosequencing, the study profiled T cell repertoires from 500 to 800 subjects and related those repertoires to cytomegalovirus serostatus. Both class I and class II loci were covered by HLA typing, at four-digit resolution. Among about 400 genotyped donors of the cohort, an average of around 240,000 unique TCR beta nucleotide sequences was sequenced per donor, of which about 19% were non-productive. To decide whether each TCR beta V gene segment behaved as functional or pseudogenic, an earlier analysis of several hundred of the donors relied on high-throughput TCR beta sequencing. Along with the roughly 700-subject first cohort, a separate validation cohort of over a hundred different subjects was used. Every repertoire in the discovery cohort had been generated on one and the same sequencing platform. Of the roughly 400 genotyped donors, 81% fell in the genetic ancestry cluster associated with self-reported Caucasian donors. Alongside the repertoire data, information on donor age, sex, ethnicity and CMV serostatus was compiled. Roughly five DR-DQ haplotypes were handled as single units for association and clustering, since linkage in the cohort was strong. A later analysis re-examined previously published TCR beta repertoires from around 670 donors and added high-resolution HLA genotyping to investigate patterns of TCR occurrence. Typing coverage varied by locus: roughly 629-630 donors for A, B, C, DRB1 and DQB1; roughly 520 for DQA1; approximately 610 for DPA1; roughly 450 for DPB1. The study was designed to test whether signatures of past pathogen exposure could be identified by cataloging public T cell receptors. The later analysis used no new phenotypic data to find candidate immune exposures, relying instead on TCR beta sequences and their occurrence across donors. The study combined high-throughput TCR immunosequencing, statistical association of individual TCRs with disease status, and machine learning to predict cytomegalovirus infection status. About 310 gigabases of sequencing data and tens of millions of unique TCR sequences were included in an early release covering around 650 HLA-typed donors. Overall results and qualifications from the work: An earlier analysis of some 560 of the donors showed that most TCR beta V segments appeared in productive rearrangements either about 90% or about 30% of the time, which broadly matched IMGT annotations. A few of the identified cytomegalovirus-associated TCR beta chains were confirmed in vitro to be specific for cytomegalovirus antigens. A later genetic analysis reported fewer N-insertions in productive TCRs among donors in an Asian-associated ancestry cluster than the roughly 640-donor mean. A later analysis found that HLA-associated TCR beta chains were more clonally expanded and had lower generation probabilities than equally common non-associated chains. Roughly uniform sequencing depth across donors was assumed in presence/absence analyses, although this assumption may not hold. The cohort was sequenced for TCR beta chains only, and without alpha or paired-chain data the features that could be detected were limited. The study gave a list of some 150 TCR beta chains associated with cytomegalovirus. A further reported finding was that TCR beta sequences accurately predicted the HLA-A and HLA-B alleles for most subjects in the first cohort. Because some donors lacked HLA typing at each locus, the association tests relied only on the typed subset. V-gene and J-gene trimming of TCR beta chains was associated with a missense DCLRE1C variant in a later genetic analysis, and the association was replicated in an independent cohort. Some IMGT-functional V segments, including TRBV6-2 and TRBV6-3, could not be told apart with the 87-base-pair reads, so those segments were excluded. The sequencing pipeline was judged likely to have produced a cluster of highly shared sequence variants as a technical artifact. A later analysis associated 15,000 to 20,000 TCR beta sequences with specific HLA alleles at a false discovery rate of 0.05. Correlated functional status among segregating V segments might reflect linkage disequilibrium, but an unknown experimental factor could not be ruled out. The only immune exposure information available for the cohort was CMV serostatus. When HLA alleles, especially DR and DQ, strongly co-occurred, TCR associations were difficult to assign to individual alleles. In a later analysis, most CMV-associated TCR beta chains were found to appear HLA-restricted, with HLA associations seemingly driven largely by CMV exposure. In a later analysis, several top co-occurrence clusters were reported to appear linked to parvovirus B19, influenza, CMV and Epstein-Barr virus. Most TCR sequences were seen in very few donors, while some public TCRs were found in many individuals. The classifier was reported to diagnose cytomegalovirus status with high specificity and sensitivity in both the original and validation cohorts. The earlier analysis of fewer than 750 of the donors excluded approximately 15 rarely observed V segments, including chromosome 9 orphons, because counts were too low. In a later analysis, the rate of TCR association differed among HLA loci, with DRB1 alleles having the most associated TCRs and HLA-C alleles having the fewest. The authors suggested that the approach could potentially be extended to other disease states and immunological phenotypes.

Including cysteine and phenylalanine, the CDR3 has 14 amino acids. Only the CDR3 region is kept as DNA, spanning 42 bases read in frame from base 1. V is clipped by 7 bases and J by 4 bases, and the sequence between their germline boundaries is 13 bases long. Reading the germline V gene (reference sequence) gives CDR1 PRHDT and CDR2 FYEKMQ. A remark on this clone: There is no known antigen for this receptor. Base qualities are not at hand, and no much larger clone is one base apart.

The cohort comprised approximately 700 healthy bone marrow donors. All cohort members were sampled while nominally healthy, although unrecorded immune exposures were likely present. The donor was CMV seronegative and belonged to the group of around 400 seronegative cohort members. A peripheral blood sample was collected from each donor, and TCR beta sequencing was performed on peripheral blood mononuclear cells. Genomic DNA extraction from the blood cell samples was performed with the Qiagen DNeasy Blood Extraction Kit. The method was the immunoSEQ multiplex PCR assay. For the multiplex PCR, a mixture combining 60 forward primers for TCR Vbeta segments and 13 reverse primers for TCR Jbeta segments was used. Amplification of the CDR3 region of rearranged TCR beta genes was performed with a multiplex PCR assay on genomic DNA. The amplified TCR beta libraries were sequenced on the Illumina HiSeq System as 87-base-pair reads. The published analysis was carried out like this. A later analysis counted approximately 76 million unique TCR beta chains across the 600 to 850 repertoires, and about 10 million of these chains were shared by at least two donors. To remove PCR and sequencing errors, raw reads were error-corrected and collapsed into unique sequences using a nearest-neighbor algorithm that merged closely related sequences. V, D and J gene segments were assigned by aligning CDR3 sequences to IMGT reference sequences. For a sequence to be retained, at least a six-nucleotide match to both a V gene segment and a J gene segment was required. Rearrangements were classified as productive when the CDR3 lacked stop codons and remained in frame with V and J, and all other rearrangements were classified as non-productive. Following IMGT convention, CDR3 was defined as the stretch from the second conserved V-encoded cysteine to the conserved J-encoded phenylalanine. Sequences without an unambiguous match to a single V gene segment were excluded from the earlier analysis of about 600 of the donors. In an earlier analysis of around 600 of the donors, V segments were called functional above 56.7% productive rearrangements and were called segregating when the between-donor standard deviation exceeded 5%. A statistical classification framework was built for diagnosing cytomegalovirus status from the catalog of TCR beta chain sequences. In a later analysis, TCR nucleotide sequences were compared against IMGT/GENE-DB human TR gene sequences so that V and J genes could be assigned. The TCRdist pipeline was used in a later analysis to assign CDR3 sequences and most-parsimonious VDJ recombination scenarios. In a later analysis, each TCR beta chain was defined by its CDR3 amino acid sequence together with its V-gene family, and reads without a unique V-gene family were excluded. In a later analysis, approximately 590 highly shared, low-generation-probability nucleotide sequences were removed to address suspected cross-contamination and a sequencing artifact. A later analysis calculated a clonal expansion index for each public chain from normalized within-repertoire ranks of inferred template counts. In a later analysis, generation probabilities were computed using a VDJ recombination model fitted to out-of-frame rearrangements, and the results were checked against IGoR. Hypergeometric tests were used in a later analysis to score TCR-TCR, TCR-HLA and TCR-CMV co-occurrence, with a repertoire-size bias correction applied to the TCR pairs. To estimate false discovery rates, a later analysis permuted the HLA or CMV assignments 20 times. A later analysis grouped co-occurring TCRs with DBSCAN, adding TCRdist sequence similarity when clustering within HLA-allele-positive subsets. Repertoires with fewer than 30,000 or more than 120,000 public chains, plus five repertoires with anomalous nucleotide sharing, were excluded from co-occurrence clustering. Here the immuneACCESS table is served through TCRdb, limited to in-frame sequences with V and J called. Missing clones are a known gap in these copies; in checked studies unresolved V genes cover under half, and the rest lacks a known reason. V, J and clone size are those of that table, while D and trimming were read from the DNA. This sample lists some 100,000 clones; around 84% were detected once. More than 0.95% of the sample rests with the top ten.

The clonotype originates from a woman aged 18-30 years in good health and CMV-seronegative. The source material was PBMCs. The chain joins TRBV13 to TRBJ2-2; perhaps TRBD1 is the D gene, with 6 bases matching. The DNA sequence is as follows: TGTGCCAGCACCCCCAGGGGTTTCACCGGGGAGCTGTTTTTT. This is translated as CASTPRGFTGELFF.